Presented here are 10 T cell receptor beta chains from one specimen sequenced in a study of read filtering for tumor transcriptome and immune sequencing. Molecular barcoded adaptors covering alpha/delta and beta/gamma chains were used on around 400 ng RNA. TCRdb re-called the reads with MiXCR, one entry per CDR3 protein. The data contain about 62,000 distinct CDR3 sequences, less than 20% of them singletons. Sequencing used a population of CD138-negative cells sorted from bone marrow. These receptor sequences come from a donor at least 40 years old with multiple myeloma.

This clonotype was observed many times. V is TRBV7-9 and J is TRBJ1-1; no definite D call. Germline loops: CDR1 SEHNR, CDR2 FQNEAQ (reference sequence). The CDR3 contains 14 residues. Trimming stripped 1 base from V and 3 bases from J, with 9 bases between. The CDR3 region is CASSLVGGDTEAFF. As DNA, the CDR3 is TGTGCCAGCAGCTTAGTGGGAGGAGACACTGAAGCTTTCTTT.

Note on this clonotype: This likely reflects a read error, since a far larger clone is one base away. The chain couples TRBV6-5 to TRBJ2-3; 9 bases fit TRBD1. Germline assignment: CDR1 MNHEY and CDR2 SVGAGI. This CDR3 is 16 amino acids long. The ends lost 2 bases at V and 8 bases at J; junction bases unmatched: 11. CDR3: CASSYLSGQGLFTQYF. CDR3 nucleotide sequence: TGTGCCAGCAGTTACCTATCCGGACAGGGGTTGTTTACGCAGTATTTT.

Many counts were recorded for this clonotype. CDR3: CASSLAAGANVLTF. The CDR3 DNA reads as TGTGCCAGCAGCTTAGCGGCTGGGGCCAACGTCCTGACTTTC. The J gene is TRBJ2-6, the V gene TRBV7-6; D call uncertain. CDR1 and CDR2 (germline): SGHVS, FNYEAQ. Trimming shortened V by 0 bases and J by 2 bases, and 2 bases separated the two germline ends. There are 14 residues in the CDR3.

This clonotype has ten or more counts. This chain joins TRBV12-3 or TRBV12-4 and TRBJ2-3; no definite D call. The V end was cut by 7 bases, the J end by 0 bases, with 14 bases between. The CDR3 spans 15 residues. The CDR3 reads CASTWAVTSTDTQYF. The CDR3 DNA sequence: TGTGCCAGCACCTGGGCTGTTACTAGCACAGATACGCAGTATTTT.

The count of this clonotype is one. A much larger clone sits a single nucleotide away, making a read error possible. The chain recombines TRBV11-2 with TRBJ2-7, with a possible D match to TRBD2 (5 bases). The CDR3 spans 13 residues. Per the germline V gene, CDR1 is SGHAT and CDR2 is FQNNGV. The CDR3 DNA reads as TGTGCCTGCAGCTTACAACTAGTCTACGAGCAGTACTTC. Its protein is CACSLQLVYEQYF.

Concerning this clonotype: Possible read error: a much larger clone is one base away. The J gene is TRBJ2-3, the V gene TRBV9; D uncertain. The CDR3 totals 11 residues. The germline V gene has CDR1 SGDLS and CDR2 YYNGEE. The CDR3 region has the DNA TGTGCCAGCAGCGTAACAGATACGCGGTATTTT. It codes for CASSVTDTRYF.

As regards this clonotype: A read error is likely here: a far larger clone is one base away. The genes are TRBV11-3 and TRBJ1-1; TRBD1 matches 7 bases. The CDR3 contains 15 residues. CDR1 SGHNT and CDR2 YENEEA come from the germline V gene. The J segment lost 4 bases and the V segment lost 4 bases, leaving 9 bases of the junction unmatched. CDR3 sequence: CASSSQNHRGTEAFF. CDR3 nucleotide sequence: TGTGCCAGCAGCTCCCAGAACCACAGGGGCACTGAAGCTTTCTTT.

This clonotype was detected many times. The chain is built from TRBV18 and TRBJ1-1, with a weak D call TRBD1 (5 bases). The germline V gene encodes CDR1 KGHSH and CDR2 LQKENI. V was clipped by 0 bases and J by 1 base, with 15 bases between them. The CDR3 is made up of 17 amino acids. The CDR3 DNA follows: TGTGCCAGCTCACCACCGATCCGGGGGGTTGCGAACACTGAAGCTTTCTTT. Translation: CASSPPIRGVANTEAFF.

This clonotype was picked up many times. This rearrangement joins TRBV20-1 to TRBJ1-1; D unclear. The CDR3 runs 12 residues. Deletions cut 3 bases from V and 1 base from J, with 6 bases between. Germline CDR1 is DFQATT and CDR2 is SNEGSKA (reference sequence). The CDR3: CSASGGNTEAFF. CDR3 coding DNA: TGCAGTGCTAGCGGCGGGAACACTGAAGCTTTCTTT.

This clonotype was recorded at least ten times. The V and J genes are TRBV7-3 and TRBJ2-3; possible D gene TRBD1, 5 bases. In germline, CDR1 is SGHTA, CDR2 FQGTGA. V lost 2 bases to trimming and J lost 6 bases, with 9 bases between them. The CDR3 is made up of 13 amino acids. Here the CDR3 DNA reads TGTGCCAGCAGCTTACTAGGGGTGGATACGCAGTATTTT. This codes for CASSLLGVDTQYF.